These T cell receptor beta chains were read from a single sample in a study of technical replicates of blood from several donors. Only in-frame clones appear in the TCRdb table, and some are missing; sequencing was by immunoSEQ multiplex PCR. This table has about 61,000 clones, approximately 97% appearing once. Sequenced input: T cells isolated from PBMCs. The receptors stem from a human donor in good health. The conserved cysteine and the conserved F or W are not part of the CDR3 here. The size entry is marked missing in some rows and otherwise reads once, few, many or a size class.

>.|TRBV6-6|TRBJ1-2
ASKQGNNYGYT
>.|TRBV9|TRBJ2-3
ASSPRTSGRDTQY
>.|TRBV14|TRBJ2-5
ASSQTWDRKETQY
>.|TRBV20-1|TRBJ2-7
SAMAAYEQY
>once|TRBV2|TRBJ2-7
ASKLASGGSYEQY
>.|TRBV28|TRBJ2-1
ASSLRRLVETLAGEPNEQF
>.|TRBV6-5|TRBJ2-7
ASSFAGGYEQY
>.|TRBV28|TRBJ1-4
ASSGGATGNNEKLF
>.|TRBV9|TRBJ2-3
ASSQKPGLAGVSDTQY
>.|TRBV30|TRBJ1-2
AWRGTADYGYT
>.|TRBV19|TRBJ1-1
ASSIGWPGGPSTEAF
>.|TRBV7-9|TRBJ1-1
ASSYGLLNTEAF
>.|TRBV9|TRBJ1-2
ASRGEGGYT
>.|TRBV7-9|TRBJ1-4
ASSLGVGLNEKLF
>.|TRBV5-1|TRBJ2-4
ASSPGTSGQLAKNIQY
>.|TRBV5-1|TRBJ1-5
ASSLEQGNQPQH
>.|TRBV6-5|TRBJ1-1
ASTRGTEAF
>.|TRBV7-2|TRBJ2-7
ASSFAAGGYEQY
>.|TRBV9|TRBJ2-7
ASSGGREVAYEQY
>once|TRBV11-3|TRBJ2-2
ASRLRSASGELF
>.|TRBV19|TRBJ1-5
ASSATGGSSQPQH
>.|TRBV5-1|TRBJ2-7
ASSSDRDDLY
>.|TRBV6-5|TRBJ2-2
ASSSYRGGTGELF
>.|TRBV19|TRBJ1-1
ASSSQGGTEAF
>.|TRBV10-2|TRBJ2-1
ASSEVGLAVYNEQF
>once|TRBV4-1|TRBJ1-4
ASSTTPATNEKLF
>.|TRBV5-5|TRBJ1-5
ASSLMGAVSNQPQH
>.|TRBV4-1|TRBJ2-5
ASSQVGLAGGVGTQY
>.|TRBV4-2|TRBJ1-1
ASSQEEWTVNTEAF
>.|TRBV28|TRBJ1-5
ASTAGQGNQPQH
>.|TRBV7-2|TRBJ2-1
ASSIRTSEYNEQF
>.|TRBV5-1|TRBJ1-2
ASSLGLGRVDGYT
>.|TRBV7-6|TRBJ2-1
ASSSTSGGLEQF
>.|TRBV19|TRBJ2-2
ASRNSNTGELF
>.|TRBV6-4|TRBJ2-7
ASKTSGDAYEQY
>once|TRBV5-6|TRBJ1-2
ASSLVFGGIGYT
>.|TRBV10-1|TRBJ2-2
ASMRDRGTGELF
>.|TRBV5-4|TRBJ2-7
ASSLVGQGSYEQY
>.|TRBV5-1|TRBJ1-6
ASSLSAGIGNSPLH
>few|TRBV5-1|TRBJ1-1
ASTTQGEAF
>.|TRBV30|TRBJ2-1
AWKGGGHNEQF
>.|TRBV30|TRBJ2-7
VAGAGLGYEQY
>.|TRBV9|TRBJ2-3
ASSSSGGRDTQY
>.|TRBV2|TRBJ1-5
ASRSQGASQPQH
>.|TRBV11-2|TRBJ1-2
ASSSGTPIGDYGYT
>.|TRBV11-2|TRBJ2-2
ASSLRFSRTNTGELF
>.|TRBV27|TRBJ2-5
ASSFGRSRVETQY
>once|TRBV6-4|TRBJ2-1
ASSDSLRGGKQF